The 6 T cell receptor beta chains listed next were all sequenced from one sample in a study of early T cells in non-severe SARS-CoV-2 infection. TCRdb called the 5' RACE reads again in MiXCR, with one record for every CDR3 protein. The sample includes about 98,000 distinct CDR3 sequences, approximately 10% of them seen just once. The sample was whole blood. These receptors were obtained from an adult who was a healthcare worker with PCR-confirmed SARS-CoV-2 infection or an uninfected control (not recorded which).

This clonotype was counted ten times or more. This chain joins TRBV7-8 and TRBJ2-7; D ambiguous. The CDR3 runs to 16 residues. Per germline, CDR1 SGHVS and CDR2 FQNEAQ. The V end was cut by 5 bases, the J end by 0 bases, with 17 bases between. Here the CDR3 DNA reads TGTGCCAGCAGCCCCATAACACTATCAAGCTCCTACGAGCAGTACTTC. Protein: CASSPITLSSSYEQYF.

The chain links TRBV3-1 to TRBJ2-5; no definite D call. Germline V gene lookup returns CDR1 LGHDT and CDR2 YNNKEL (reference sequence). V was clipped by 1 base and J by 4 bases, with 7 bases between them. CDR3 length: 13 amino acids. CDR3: CASSQAQVETQYF. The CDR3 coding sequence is TGTGCCAGCAGCCAAGCCCAGGTAGAGACCCAGTACTTC.

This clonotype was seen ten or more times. The CDR3 DNA reads TGCGCCAGCAGCATGATAACTGATCAAGAGACCCAGTACTTC. It codes for CASSMITDQETQYF. The V call is TRBV5-1, the J call TRBJ2-5, with no clear D. The CDR3 extends over 14 amino acids. V shed 4 bases and J shed 2 bases, with 12 bases lying between them. Germline V lookup: CDR1 SGHRS, CDR2 YFSETQ. Full variable domain (missing parts from reference TRBV5-1 and TRBJ2-5): KAGVTQTPRYLIKTRGQQVTLSCSPISGHRSVSWYQQTPGQGLQFLFEYFSETQRNKGNFPGRFSGRQFSNSRSEMNVSTLELGDSALYLCASSMITDQETQYFGPGTRLLVL.

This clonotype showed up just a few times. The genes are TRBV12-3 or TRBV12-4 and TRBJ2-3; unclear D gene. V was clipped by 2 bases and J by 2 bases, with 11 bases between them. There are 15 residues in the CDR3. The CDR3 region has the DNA TGTGCCAGCAGTTTACAGGAAGATTACACAGATACGCAGTATTTT. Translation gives CASSLQEDYTDTQYF.

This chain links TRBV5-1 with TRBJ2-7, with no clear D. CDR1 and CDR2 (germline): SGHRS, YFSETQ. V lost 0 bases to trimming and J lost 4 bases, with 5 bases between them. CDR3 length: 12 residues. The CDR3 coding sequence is TGCGCCAGCAGCTTGGGTAATTACGAGCAGTACTTC. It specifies CASSLGNYEQYF.

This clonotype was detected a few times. In DNA form, the CDR3 reads TGCGCCAGCAGCCGGACCCCCCTAGGACTAACCGGGGAGCTGTTTTTT. Its protein is CASSRTPLGLTGELFF. J is TRBJ2-2 and V is TRBV4-1; tentatively, D is TRBD2 (6 bases). Germline lookup yields CDR1 MGHRA and CDR2 YSYEKL. The V end lost 4 bases, the J end lost 5 bases, and 17 bases lay between the germline ends. The CDR3 runs 16 residues.